A single sample gave rise to the 22 T cell receptor beta chains below, sequenced in a study of T cells after yellow fever vaccination. TCRdb re-called the 5' RACE reads through MiXCR, storing one row per CDR3 protein. The table lists just over 300,000 distinct CDR3 sequences, around 4% of them singletons. The source was PBMCs, collected on the day of the yellow fever booster vaccination. These TCRs come from a man aged 18-30 years who received the YFV17D yellow fever vaccine.

The V and J genes are TRBV7-2 and TRBJ2-7, with D tentatively TRBD2 (7 bases). Trimming pared 8 bases from V and 2 bases from J, leaving 16 bases between. The CDR3 has 14 residues. Germline V lookup: CDR1 SGHTA, CDR2 FQGNSA. The chain's CDR3 is CASAGARLTYEQYF. The CDR3 DNA reads as TGTGCCAGCGCGGGGGCGCGGTTGACCTACGAGCAGTACTTC.

The rearrangement joins TRBV6-5 to TRBJ1-2; possible D gene TRBD1, 5 bases. This CDR3 comprises 14 residues. Trimming removed 5 bases at V and 4 bases at J, with 14 bases between. CDR1 is MNHEY, CDR2 SVGAGI, per germline. CDR3 residues: CASSPLGGSYGYTF. The CDR3, as DNA: TGTGCCAGCAGTCCGCTCGGGGGAAGCTATGGCTACACCTTC.

This clonotype showed up many times. V and J are TRBV18 and TRBJ1-2, with D unresolved. Trimming left V 3 bases short and J 8 bases short, with 13 bases between. The CDR3 spans 13 residues. The germline gives CDR1 KGHSH, CDR2 LQKENI. The CDR3 region has the DNA TGTGCCAGCTCACCTCCAGGAGTCCACGGCTACACCTTC. Translating gives CASSPPGVHGYTF.

CDR3 bases: TGTGCCAGCAGCGTAGACCCCTCGCAGGTGGGTTCACCCCTCCACTTT. Its protein is CASSVDPSQVGSPLHF. This chain joins TRBV9 and TRBJ1-6; D remains ambiguous. The CDR3 is 16 amino acids. Germline V lookup: CDR1 SGDLS, CDR2 YYNGEE. Trimming removed 0 bases at V and 9 bases at J, with 16 bases between. Complete variable domain (other parts from reference TRBV9 and TRBJ1-6): DSGVTQTPKHLITATGQRVTLRCSPRSGDLSVYWYQQSLDQGLQFLIQYYNGEERAKGNILERFSAQQFPDLHSELNLSSLELGDSALYFCASSVDPSQVGSPLHFGNGTRLTVT.

In its sample, this clonotype was seen many times. The chain is built from TRBV6-1 and TRBJ2-7, with TRBD2 identical over 9 bases. CDR3 length: 13 amino acids. Germline V lookup: CDR1 MNHNS, CDR2 SASEGT. V dropped 10 bases and J dropped 3; count of bases not matched to a gene: 7. The chain's CDR3 is CATNSGGFYEQYV. The DNA of the CDR3 is TGTGCCACCAACAGCGGGGGGTTCTACGAGCAGTACGTC.

The rearrangement uses TRBV19 and TRBJ1-3; a possible D gene is TRBD1 (5 bases). This CDR3 has 15 residues. The V gene's germline CDR1 is LNHDA and CDR2 SQIVND (reference sequence). V was clipped by 6 bases and J by 5 bases, with 17 bases between them. This CDR3 reads CASSRDWGRRNTIYF. CDR3 sequence (DNA): TGTGCCAGTAGCAGGGATTGGGGACGGAGAAACACCATATATTTT.

The sample holds many counts of this clonotype. This chain links TRBV20-1 with TRBJ1-2, with TRBD1 as a possible D gene (6 bases). The CDR3 loop spans 14 amino acids. Trimming pared 4 bases from V and 2 bases from J, leaving 14 bases between. Germline V gene data show CDR1 as DFQATT and CDR2 as SNEGSKA (reference sequence). The CDR3 sequence: CSATPDSPNYGYTF. The CDR3, as DNA: TGCAGTGCTACCCCGGACAGTCCGAACTATGGCTACACCTTC.

This chain joins TRBV6-2 or TRBV6-3 and TRBJ1-1, with D unresolved. Germline assignment: CDR1 MNHEY and CDR2 SVGEGT. This CDR3 is 12 amino acids long. V dropped 6 bases and J dropped 3 bases, with 8 bases sitting between them. CDR3 region: CASSPQYTEAFF. The CDR3 region has the DNA TGTGCCAGCAGCCCACAGTACACTGAAGCTTTCTTT.

In this sample, this clonotype turned up many times. The V call is TRBV20-1, the J call TRBJ1-1; D is unclear. V lost 4 bases, J lost 11 bases, and 17 bases lay in between. Per germline, CDR1 DFQATT and CDR2 SNEGSKA (reference sequence). This CDR3 contains 12 residues. CDR3 DNA: TGCAGTGCTAAGGACGGCTACTTGTGGGCTTTCTTT. It translates to CSAKDGYLWAFF.

V gene TRBV20-1 combines with J gene TRBJ2-2, with D perhaps TRBD2 (5 bases). Germline CDR1 is DFQATT and CDR2 is SNEGSKA (reference sequence). With 6 bases removed from V and 3 bases from J, the gap between germline ends came to 14 bases. The CDR3 extends over 14 amino acids. The CDR3 sequence: CSAEDSKDTGELFF. In DNA, the CDR3 is TGCAGTGCCGAGGACTCAAAGGACACCGGGGAGCTGTTTTTT.

The sample holds many counts of this clonotype. The chain employs TRBV5-4 and TRBJ1-1; D uncertain. The germline V gene has CDR1 SGHNT and CDR2 YYREEE (reference sequence). The CDR3 is 15 residues long. V was clipped by 0 bases and J by 1 base, with 10 bases between them. The CDR3 region has the DNA TGTGCCAGCAGCTTGGCCGAGGAGGGGAACACTGAAGCTTTCTTT. Residues: CASSLAEEGNTEAFF.

This clonotype has only a few counts. V gene TRBV5-4 combines with J gene TRBJ2-5, with 11 nucleotides matching TRBD2. V was clipped by 4 bases and J by 6 bases; unmatched bases: 11. The germline V gene encodes CDR1 SGHNT and CDR2 YYREEE (reference sequence). The CDR3 totals 16 residues. Written as DNA, the CDR3 is TGTGCCAGCAGCCCCGCTAGCGGGGGGCAGGGAAAGACCCAGTACTTC. The encoded protein is CASSPASGGQGKTQYF. Looking up the rest from reference TRBV5-4 and TRBJ2-5 gives the full variable domain: ETGVTQSPTHLIKTRGQQVTLRCSSQSGHNTVSWYQQALGQGPQFIFQYYREEENGRGNFPPRFSGLQFPNYSSELNVNALELDDSALYLCASSPASGGQGKTQYFGPGTRLLVL.

The V gene is TRBV10-3, the J gene TRBJ2-3; D is undetermined. The CDR3 has 15 residues. Trimming pared 0 bases from V and 5 bases from J, leaving 12 bases between. From germline, CDR1 is ENHRY and CDR2 SYGVKD. The CDR3 loop is CAISESGSNRDTQYF. The CDR3 DNA is TGTGCCATCAGTGAGTCGGGGTCTAATCGAGATACGCAGTATTTT.

This clonotype was detected once. The rearrangement links TRBV11-3 to TRBJ1-2; D uncertain. This CDR3 has 14 amino acids. Trimming left V 3 bases short and J 1 base short, with 9 bases between. Per the germline V gene, CDR1 is SGHNT and CDR2 is YENEEA. The CDR3 DNA reads TGTGCCAGCAGCTTTCAAAGGATTAACTATGGCTACACCTTC. Residues: CASSFQRINYGYTF.

This clonotype has ten or more counts. The V call is TRBV20-1, the J call TRBJ2-3; D is unresolved. CDR3 length equals 13 residues. Per germline, CDR1 DFQATT and CDR2 SNEGSKA (reference sequence). The germline V and J ends were trimmed by 2 bases and 1 base, with 7 bases remaining between them. DNA for the CDR3: TGCAGTGCTAGACGTGACGGCACAGATACGCAGTATTTT. Amino acids: CSARRDGTDTQYF.

The chain uses TRBV5-1 and TRBJ1-1; D uncertain. Trimming stripped 2 bases from V and 4 bases from J, with 18 bases between. This CDR3 comprises 16 residues. Looked up from germline, CDR1 is SGHRS and CDR2 is YFSETQ. This chain's CDR3 is CASSLETILVTTEAFF. The DNA for the CDR3 is TGCGCCAGCAGCTTAGAAACGATTCTCGTCACCACTGAAGCTTTCTTT.

This rearrangement joins TRBV6-4 to TRBJ2-2; D is perhaps TRBD1 or TRBD2 (6 bases each). Germline loops: CDR1 MRHNA, CDR2 SNTAGT. The CDR3 sequence is 17 residues long. Between the trimmed V and J ends, which lost 7 bases and 6 bases, there was a span of 24 bases. In DNA, the CDR3 is TGTGCCAGCAAGAACGGGCAAAAGGGGGGTGGCGCCGGGGAGCTGTTTTTT. Amino acids: CASKNGQKGGGAGELFF.

The V gene is TRBV20-1, the J gene TRBJ2-3; weak D call: TRBD2 (7 bases). Per germline, CDR1 DFQATT and CDR2 SNEGSKA (reference sequence). The CDR3 contains 16 residues. V lost 3 bases and J lost 0, with 16 bases in between. The CDR3 loop is CSASGGDTYSTDTQYF. The CDR3 nucleotides read TGCAGTGCTAGTGGGGGGGACACATACAGCACAGATACGCAGTATTTT.

The chain has TRBV5-1 and TRBJ1-1; TRBD1 agrees at 7 bases. Germline-derived CDR1 and CDR2 are SGHRS and YFSETQ. V lost 3 bases and J lost 6; bases outside the gene matches: 5. This CDR3 comprises 13 residues. The CDR3 DNA is TGCGCCAGCAGCTCGACAGGGTTCGCTGAAGCTTTCTTT. This translates into CASSSTGFAEAFF. Based on the CDR3 plus reference TRBV5-1 and TRBJ1-1, the full variable domain is KAGVTQTPRYLIKTRGQQVTLSCSPISGHRSVSWYQQTPGQGLQFLFEYFSETQRNKGNFPGRFSGRQFSNSRSEMNVSTLELGDSALYLCASSSTGFAEAFFGQGTRLTVV.

Only a few counts were recorded for this clonotype. V and J are TRBV7-9 and TRBJ1-1, with 9 bases identical to TRBD1. The CDR3 covers 14 residues. The V and J ends lost 5 bases and 5 bases, in that order; junction bases with no gene match: 6. Germline CDR1 and CDR2: SEHNR and FQNEAQ (reference sequence). CDR3 sequence reads: CASSLRTGVTEAFF. CDR3 DNA sequence: TGTGCCAGCAGCCTACGGACAGGGGTTACTGAAGCTTTCTTT.

This clonotype was observed a handful of times. The genes are TRBV28 and TRBJ2-1; D is unresolved. The CDR3 contains 15 residues. The V end was cut by 4 bases, the J end by 2 bases, with 12 bases between. Germline CDR1 is MDHEN and CDR2 is SYDVKM. The CDR3 DNA is TGTGCCAGCAGTTCCCTTTGGCTTACCTACAATGAGCAGTTCTTC. This gives the protein CASSSLWLTYNEQFF.

This clonotype has at least ten counts. V is TRBV28 and J is TRBJ1-6; possible D gene TRBD1, 6 bases. The V end lost 6 bases, the J end lost 9 bases, and 15 bases lay between the germline ends. The CDR3 runs 14 residues. Germline V gene lookup returns CDR1 MDHEN and CDR2 SYDVKM. This CDR3 is CASSPRGAGSPLHF. The DNA of the CDR3 is TGTGCCAGCAGCCCGCGGGGGGCGGGTTCACCCCTCCACTTT.